The present TCR beta chain was sequenced within a study of a mutant IDH1 vaccine in newly diagnosed glioma. Overall study: In some groups vaccination began 4-6 weeks post-radiotherapy; others received it with temozolomide. Held at week 35, visit V12 was the safety follow-up, and visit V13 followed at week 47. Previous treatment comprised radiotherapy, temozolomide, or both, mostly both. Study-level results: Pseudoprogression appeared independent of alterations in top peripheral clonotypes.

Per the germline V gene, CDR1 is LNHDA and CDR2 is SQIVND (reference sequence). CDR3 size: 19 residues. With 4 bases removed from V and 2 bases from J, the gap between germline ends came to 21 bases. Clones were read by immunoSEQ multiplex PCR, and TCRdb kept only the in-frame ones, dropping some. The sample lists 50,000 to 70,000 clones, roughly nine tenths occurring once. About this clone: Its matching antigen is unknown.

As to time point: week 35, safety follow-up. Every single dose of the vaccine, 300 ug of mutant IDH1 20-mer peptide, came with topical imiquimod. The sequences come from PBMCs, collected from a glioma patient whose treatment included an IDH1 peptide vaccine. The V gene is TRBV19, the J gene TRBJ2-6; TRBD1 is a possible D gene (7 bases). The sequence was obtained from a man aged 35-49 years with glioma. The CDR3 DNA sequence: TGTGCCAGTAGTAAATGGGACAGCGGCGGGGCAACTGGGGCCAACGTCCTGACTTTC. It yields the protein CASSKWDSGGATGANVLTF.